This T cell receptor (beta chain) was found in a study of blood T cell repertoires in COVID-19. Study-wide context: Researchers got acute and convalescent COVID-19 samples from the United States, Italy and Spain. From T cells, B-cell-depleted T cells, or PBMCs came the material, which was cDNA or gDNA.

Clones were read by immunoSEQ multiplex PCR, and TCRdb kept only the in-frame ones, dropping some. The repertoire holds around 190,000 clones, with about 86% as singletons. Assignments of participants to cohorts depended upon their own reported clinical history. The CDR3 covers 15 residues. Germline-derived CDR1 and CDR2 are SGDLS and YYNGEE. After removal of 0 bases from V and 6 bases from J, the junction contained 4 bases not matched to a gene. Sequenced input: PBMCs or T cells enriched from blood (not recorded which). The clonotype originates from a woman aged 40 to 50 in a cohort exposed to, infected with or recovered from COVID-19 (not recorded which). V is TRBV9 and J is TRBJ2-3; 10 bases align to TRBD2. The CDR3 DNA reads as TGTGCCAGCAGCGTAGAAAGCGGGAGGGGGGATACGCAGTATTTT. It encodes CASSVESGRGDTQYF. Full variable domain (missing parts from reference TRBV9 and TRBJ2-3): DSGVTQTPKHLITATGQRVTLRCSPRSGDLSVYWYQQSLDQGLQFLIQYYNGEERAKGNILERFSAQQFPDLHSELNLSSLELGDSALYFCASSVESGRGDTQYFGPGTRLTVL.